The 27 T cell receptor beta chains reported below all come from one sample, sequenced in a study of T cell changes during pregnancy in multiple sclerosis. Generated by immunoSEQ multiplex PCR, the TCRdb table keeps only in-frame clones and is missing some. The table has around 70,000 clones, roughly 92% seen once. Sequencing was performed on peripheral blood, taken before pregnancy. These receptors were taken from a female donor with multiple sclerosis, enrolled in a pregnancy study.

DNA for the CDR3: TGTGCCAGCAGCTCCCCGGGGTTCAATGAGCAGTTCTTC. It is translated as CASSSPGFNEQFF. This chain uses TRBV7-8 with TRBJ2-1; D perhaps matches TRBD2 (5 bases). Trimming removed 4 bases at V and 6 bases at J, with 10 bases between. The germline V gene has CDR1 SGHVS and CDR2 FQNEAQ. The CDR3 sequence is 13 residues long.

CDR3 sequence reads: CASSFSRETQYF. The CDR3 DNA reads TGTGCCAGCAGTTTCTCCCGGGAGACCCAGTACTTC. The chain carries TRBV6-6 and TRBJ2-5; D is unresolved. Trimming left V 4 bases short and J 5 bases short, with 8 bases between. Germline V gene sequence: CDR1 MNHNY, CDR2 SVGAGI (reference sequence). The CDR3 is made up of 12 amino acids.

This chain joins TRBV19 and TRBJ1-3, with 7 bases lining up with TRBD1. J gave up 2 bases and V 6 bases, and 7 bases lay outside the gene matches. There are 15 residues in the CDR3. CDR1 is LNHDA, CDR2 SQIVND, per germline (reference sequence). The CDR3 region has the DNA TGTGCCAGTAGGATTACAGGGGTGCCTGGAAACACCATATATTTT. It encodes CASRITGVPGNTIYF.

The chain carries TRBV6-1 and TRBJ1-2; weak D call: TRBD1 (5 bases). This CDR3 has 16 residues. Trimming took off 3 bases at V and 7 bases at J, with 21 bases between the two ends. Germline-derived CDR1 and CDR2 are MNHNS and SASEGT. CDR3 nucleotide sequence: TGTGCCAGCAGTGAGCCGCCCGGCAGGGCGGCGTTTGGCTACACCTTC. Translated: CASSEPPGRAAFGYTF.

CDR3: CASSSPWEGGTEAFF. The CDR3 nucleotides read TGTGCCAGCAGTTCCCCCTGGGAGGGTGGCACTGAAGCTTTCTTT. This chain joins TRBV6-1 and TRBJ1-1; no reliable D call. The CDR3 is made up of 15 amino acids. Trimming shortened V by 5 bases and J by 4 bases, and 17 bases separated the two germline ends. Per the germline V gene, CDR1 is MNHNS and CDR2 is SASEGT.

This chain uses TRBV28 with TRBJ1-5; D not resolved. This CDR3 has 13 amino acids. Germline assignment: CDR1 MDHEN and CDR2 SYDVKM. V shed 2 bases and J shed 5 bases, with 7 bases lying between them. The CDR3 DNA is TGTGCCAGCAGTTTAAATCTCTATCAGCCCCAGCATTTT. This gives the protein CASSLNLYQPQHF.

This clone has a single count. The gene calls are TRBV18 and TRBJ2-7; 11 positions agree with TRBD2. The CDR3 totals 15 residues. In germline, CDR1 is KGHSH, CDR2 LQKENI. V was clipped by 5 bases and J by 6 bases; unmatched bases: 9. The CDR3 DNA is TGTGCCAGCTCAGCGCGGACTAGCGGGTCACGCGAGCAGTACTTC. It codes for CASSARTSGSREQYF.

The chain carries TRBV4-2 and TRBJ2-7; tentatively, D is TRBD2 (5 bases). The CDR3 runs to 16 residues. CDR1 is LGHNA, CDR2 YNFKEQ, per germline. V was trimmed by 4 bases and J by 5 bases, leaving 21 bases between them. The DNA for the CDR3 is TGTGCCAGCAGCCGACAACTAGGAGAGGGTTCGGACGAGCAGTACTTC. Its translation: CASSRQLGEGSDEQYF.

The chain recombines TRBV28 with TRBJ2-4; 9 bases align to TRBD2. This CDR3 spans 16 amino acids. Germline V gene sequence: CDR1 MDHEN, CDR2 SYDVKM. V dropped 5 bases and J dropped 6; count of bases not matched to a gene: 11. As DNA, the CDR3 is TGTGCCAGCAGTGTTAGCGGGAGAGCCTCGGGAAACATTCAGTACTTC. Its protein product is CASSVSGRASGNIQYF.

The rearrangement links TRBV2 to TRBJ1-2; 9 bases align to TRBD1. From germline, CDR1 is SNHLY and CDR2 FYNNEI. The CDR3 is 15 residues long. Trimming took 7 bases from V and 4 from J; bases not matched to a gene: 10. CDR3 bases: TGTGCCAGCACCCAAGGACAGGGGTTAATCTATGGCTACACCTTC. It translates to CASTQGQGLIYGYTF. The full variable domain, in which reference TRBV2 and TRBJ1-2 provide the parts outside the CDR3, is EPEVTQTPSHQVTQMGQEVILRCVPISNHLYFYWYRQILGQKVEFLVSFYNNEISEKSEIFDDQFSVERPDGSNFTLKIRSTKLEDSAMYFCASTQGQGLIYGYTFGSGTRLTVV.

This chain connects TRBV27 to TRBJ1-1; D unresolved. CDR3 length: 15 residues. Between the trimmed V and J ends, which lost 0 bases and 3 bases, there was a span of 11 bases. CDR1 and CDR2 from the germline V gene are MNHEY and SMNVEV (reference sequence). CDR3 region: CASSLSEARYTEAFF. The CDR3 bases are TGTGCCAGCAGTTTATCAGAGGCACGATACACTGAAGCTTTCTTT.

Written as DNA, the CDR3 is TGTGCCAGCCGGATCGACAGGAATTACGAGCAGTACTTC. Translation gives CASRIDRNYEQYF. This rearrangement joins TRBV2 to TRBJ2-7, with TRBD1 as a possible D gene (6 bases). CDR1 SNHLY and CDR2 FYNNEI come from the germline V gene. The V gene lost 8 bases and the J gene lost 4 bases, with 15 bases spanning the gap. This CDR3 has 13 amino acids.

This clone was counted between two and nine times. The chain employs TRBV6-4 and TRBJ2-1; 11 bases line up with TRBD2. The CDR3 consists of 16 residues. V dropped 6 bases and J dropped 3; count of bases not matched to a gene: 7. Germline values: CDR1 MRHNA, CDR2 SNTAGT. CDR3 in DNA: TGTGCCAGCAGCTCTACTAGCGGGAGTGGCTACAATGAGCAGTTCTTC. Encoded protein: CASSSTSGSGYNEQFF.

The chain carries TRBV13 and TRBJ1-3; no reliable D call. Germline V lookup: CDR1 PRHDT, CDR2 FYEKMQ (reference sequence). This CDR3 region has 14 residues. Trimming pared 6 bases from V and 1 base from J, leaving 10 bases between. The DNA for the CDR3 is TGTGCCAGCAGGCCGGGATTTTCTGGAAACACCATATATTTT. Its translation is CASRPGFSGNTIYF.

CDR3 sequence: CASSYPPLAFF. In nucleotides, the CDR3 is TGTGCCAGCAGTTACCCTCCACTAGCCTTCTTC. V and J are TRBV6-5 and TRBJ2-1; possibly TRBD2 for D (6 bases). Germline values: CDR1 MNHEY, CDR2 SVGAGI. The CDR3 length is 11 residues. V lost 2 bases and J 16 bases, leaving 12 bases between the germline ends.

V and J are TRBV6-6 and TRBJ2-7; perhaps TRBD1 as D (6 bases). Looked up from germline, CDR1 is MNHNY and CDR2 is SVGAGI (reference sequence). Trimming removed 8 bases from V and 5 bases from J, with 22 bases in between. This CDR3 comprises 15 residues. CDR3 nucleotide sequence: TGTGCCAGCCTAAACGACAGGCCCACAAACAACGAGCAGTACTTC. It yields the protein CASLNDRPTNNEQYF.

This rearrangement joins TRBV2 to TRBJ1-2; TRBD1 agrees at 9 bases. The germline CDR1 and CDR2 sequences are SNHLY and FYNNEI. The junction had 4 bases not matched to a gene; V was cut back by 6 bases and J by 2 bases. CDR3 length: 14 amino acids. The CDR3 reads CASSRDRGNYGYTF. As DNA, the CDR3 is TGTGCCAGCAGCCGAGACAGGGGGAACTATGGCTACACCTTC.

The genes are TRBV2 and TRBJ2-7; TRBD1 might be the D (5 bases). The germline V and J ends were trimmed by 7 bases and 6 bases, with 19 bases remaining between them. The CDR3 has 14 amino acids. Per germline, CDR1 SNHLY and CDR2 FYNNEI. CDR3 DNA sequence: TGTGCCAGCAAAGCAAGAGAAGCACAGGTCGAGCAGTACTTC. It is translated as CASKAREAQVEQYF.

This sequence joins TRBV19 and TRBJ1-1; 9 bases are a match to TRBD1. The ends lost 7 bases at V and 5 bases at J; junction bases unmatched: 8. The CDR3 has 14 residues. Germline CDR1 is LNHDA and CDR2 is SQIVND (reference sequence). Here the CDR3 reads CASMGQGPRTEAFF. The DNA of the CDR3 is TGTGCCAGTATGGGACAGGGTCCCCGGACTGAAGCTTTCTTT. The complete variable domain, with remaining parts taken from reference TRBV19 and TRBJ1-1, reads DGGITQSPKYLFRKEGQNVTLSCEQNLNHDAMYWYRQDPGQGLRLIYYSQIVNDFQKGDIAEGYSVSREKKESFPLTVTSAQKNPTAFYLCASMGQGPRTEAFFGQGTRLTVV.

The chain employs TRBV4-3 and TRBJ2-3; TRBD2 aligns across 8 bases. The CDR3 covers 16 residues. The J segment lost 8 bases and the V segment lost 0 bases, leaving 10 bases of the junction unmatched. Germline CDR1 reads LGHNA; CDR2 reads YSLEER. The CDR3 bases are TGCGCCAGCAGCCAAGATAGGGACAATCGGGGGGGTACGCAGTATTTT. Amino acid sequence: CASSQDRDNRGGTQYF.

The chain couples TRBV5-1 to TRBJ1-2; D remains unclear. The CDR3 extends over 14 amino acids. The V and J ends lost 4 bases and 4 bases respectively, with 14 bases between them. Germline-derived CDR1 and CDR2 are SGHRS and YFSETQ. The CDR3 sequence is CASSPSGRFYGYTF. Here the CDR3 DNA reads TGCGCCAGCAGCCCGAGCGGCAGGTTCTATGGCTACACCTTC. Full variable domain (outside the CDR3, taken from reference TRBV5-1 and TRBJ1-2): KAGVTQTPRYLIKTRGQQVTLSCSPISGHRSVSWYQQTPGQGLQFLFEYFSETQRNKGNFPGRFSGRQFSNSRSEMNVSTLELGDSALYLCASSPSGRFYGYTFGSGTRLTVV.

The genes are TRBV4-3 and TRBJ2-1; 8 positions agree with TRBD2. The CDR3 is made up of 15 amino acids. V dropped 0 bases and J dropped 11; count of bases not matched to a gene: 9. Germline CDR1 is LGHNA and CDR2 is YSLEER. For the CDR3, the DNA is TGCGCCAGCAGCCAAGATAGAAGCGGGAGAACAAAGCAGTTCTTC. It encodes CASSQDRSGRTKQFF.

The chain is built from TRBV7-6 and TRBJ2-1; D gene uncertain. The V end was cut by 5 bases, the J end by 0 bases, with 14 bases between. Germline values: CDR1 SGHVS, CDR2 FNYEAQ. CDR3 length: 16 residues. The CDR3, as DNA: TGTGCCAGCAGCCTAGGCACTACCGGCTCCTACAATGAGCAGTTCTTC. Translating it yields CASSLGTTGSYNEQFF.

This chain joins TRBV5-1 and TRBJ2-7; 10 bases agree with TRBD2. Germline V gives CDR1 SGHRS, CDR2 YFSETQ. The J segment lost 2 bases and the V segment lost 3 bases, leaving 5 bases of the junction unmatched. The CDR3 is 15 residues long. CDR3 amino acids: CASSSGLAEAYEQYF. CDR3 nucleotide sequence: TGCGCCAGCAGCTCCGGACTAGCGGAGGCCTACGAGCAGTACTTC.

The rearrangement joins TRBV4-3 to TRBJ2-2; 10 bases agree with TRBD2. V was clipped by 0 bases and J by 3 bases; unmatched bases: 4. The germline CDR1 and CDR2 sequences are LGHNA and YSLEER. This CDR3 spans 17 amino acids. The chain's CDR3 is CASSQDRLAGDTGELFF. CDR3 DNA: TGCGCCAGCAGCCAAGATAGGCTAGCGGGAGACACCGGGGAGCTGTTTTTT.

V gene TRBV5-8 combines with J gene TRBJ1-1; 8 bases line up with TRBD1. Trimming took 3 bases from V and 4 from J; bases not matched to a gene: 8. This CDR3 region has 15 residues. Germline CDR1 SGHTS, CDR2 YDEGEE. The CDR3 sequence: CASSYFRGLGTEAFF. The DNA of the CDR3 is TGTGCCAGCAGCTACTTCAGGGGGCTTGGCACTGAAGCTTTCTTT.

The chain has TRBV27 and TRBJ1-6, with a weak D call TRBD1 (6 bases). The germline gives CDR1 MNHEY, CDR2 SMNVEV (reference sequence). The CDR3 spans 14 residues. Trimming shortened V by 5 bases and J by 7 bases, and 12 bases separated the two germline ends. The CDR3 spells CASSNRELNSPLHF. The CDR3 nucleotides are TGTGCCAGCAGTAACAGGGAGTTAAATTCACCCCTCCACTTT.